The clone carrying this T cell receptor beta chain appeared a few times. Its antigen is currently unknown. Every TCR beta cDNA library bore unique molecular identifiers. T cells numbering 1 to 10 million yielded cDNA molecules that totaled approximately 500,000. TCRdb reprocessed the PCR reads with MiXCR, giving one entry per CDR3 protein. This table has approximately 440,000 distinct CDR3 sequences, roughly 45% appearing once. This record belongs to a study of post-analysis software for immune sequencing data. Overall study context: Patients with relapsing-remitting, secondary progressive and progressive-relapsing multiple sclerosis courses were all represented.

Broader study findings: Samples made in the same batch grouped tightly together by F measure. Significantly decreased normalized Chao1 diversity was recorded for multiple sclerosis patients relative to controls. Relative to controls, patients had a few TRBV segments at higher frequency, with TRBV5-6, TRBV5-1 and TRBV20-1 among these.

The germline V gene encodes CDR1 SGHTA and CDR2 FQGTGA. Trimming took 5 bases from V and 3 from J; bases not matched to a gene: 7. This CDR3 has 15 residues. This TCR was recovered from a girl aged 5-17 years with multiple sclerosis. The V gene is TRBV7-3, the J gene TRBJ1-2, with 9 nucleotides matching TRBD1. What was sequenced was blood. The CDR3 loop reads CASSLGDRVHYGYTF. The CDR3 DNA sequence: TGTGCCAGCAGCCTTGGGGACAGGGTCCACTATGGCTACACCTTC.